The 22 T cell receptor beta chains reported below all come from one sample, sequenced in a study of blood T cell repertoires in COVID-19. The table came from immunoSEQ multiplex PCR; TCRdb's copy has only in-frame clones and leaves some out. Of around 200,000 clones listed, more than 80% are singletons. Sample: PBMCs or T cells enriched from blood (not recorded which). The receptors here all came from a man aged 40-49 years who had recovered from COVID-19.

The chain is built from TRBV28 and TRBJ2-3; D gene uncertain. Germline CDR1 is MDHEN and CDR2 is SYDVKM. V was pared by 10 bases and J by 1 base, with 9 bases between. The CDR3 extends over 12 amino acids. The CDR3 region has the DNA TGTGCCACCAGGCGTGGCACAGATACGCAGTATTTT. It codes for CATRRGTDTQYF.

V usage is TRBV20-1 and J usage is TRBJ1-2; a possible D gene is TRBD1 (5 bases). Germline-derived CDR1 and CDR2 are DFQATT and SNEGSKA (reference sequence). CDR3 length equals 9 residues. As DNA, the CDR3 is TGCGCTGCGGGACATGGCTACACCTTC. Translation gives CAAGHGYTF.

There are a few counts of this clone. The chain couples TRBV6-4 to TRBJ2-3; D call uncertain. The germline gives CDR1 MRHNA, CDR2 SNTAGT. The CDR3 consists of 13 residues. V was clipped by 6 bases and J by 2 bases, with 9 bases between them. CDR3 DNA sequence: TGTGCCAGCAGCCAGACTTACACAGATACGCAGTATTTT. It encodes CASSQTYTDTQYF.

The genes are TRBV10-3 and TRBJ2-3; TRBD1 might be the D (6 bases). This CDR3 comprises 12 residues. Per germline, CDR1 ENHRY and CDR2 SYGVKD. Trimming pared 6 bases from V and 13 bases from J, leaving 17 bases between. DNA for the CDR3: TGTGCCATCAGCCCCGACAGGTCCACTAAGTATTTT. Translated, it gives CAISPDRSTKYF.

The chain combines TRBV12-5 with TRBJ1-4, with 9 bases matching TRBD1. This CDR3 is built from 17 residues. Germline trimming cut 5 bases from V and 4 bases from J; bases unmatched to any gene: 11. The germline gives CDR1 LGHNT, CDR2 FRNRAP. The CDR3 nucleotides are TGTGCTAGTGGTAGGAGACAGGGGGATGGGAATAATGAAAAACTGTTTTTT. Translated: CASGRRQGDGNNEKLFF.

The chain is built from TRBV13 and TRBJ1-2; D gene uncertain. CDR1 is PRHDT and CDR2 is FYEKMQ in the germline V gene (reference sequence). The length of the CDR3 is 16 residues. Trimming stripped 3 bases from V and 7 bases from J, with 21 bases between. CDR3 DNA: TGTGCCAGCAGCTTGGTTGGGGTAGGAGGTGAAGGTGGCTACACCTTC. Its translation is CASSLVGVGGEGGYTF.

This clone was counted a single time. The chain joins TRBV10-2 to TRBJ1-5; 8 bases match TRBD1. CDR1 WSHSY and CDR2 SAAADI come from the germline V gene. This CDR3 contains 15 residues. V trimming: 2 bases; J trimming: 4 bases; junction bases outside the gene matches: 4. CDR3 DNA: TGCGCCAGCAGTGAGAGCAGGGGGCTGAATCAGCCCCAGCATTTT. This gives the protein CASSESRGLNQPQHF.

The chain recombines TRBV5-1 with TRBJ1-6; tentatively, D is TRBD1 (5 bases). This CDR3 is built from 12 residues. The V gene lost 4 bases and the J gene lost 8 bases, with 7 bases spanning the gap. The germline gives CDR1 SGHRS, CDR2 YFSETQ. This CDR3 reads CASSQGYSPLHF. Here the CDR3 DNA reads TGCGCCAGCAGCCAGGGTTATTCACCCCTCCACTTT.

In this sample, this clone turned up a few times. At the DNA level, this CDR3 is encoded by other sequences in the same sample as well. This chain connects TRBV9 to TRBJ2-5; the match to TRBD1 covers 7 bases. Trimming at V came to 2 bases and at J to 3 bases, leaving 4 bases not matched to a gene. Looked up from germline, CDR1 is SGDLS and CDR2 is YYNGEE. The CDR3 has 14 residues. CDR3 residues: CASSVGTVKETQYF. CDR3 DNA: TGTGCCAGCAGCGTTGGGACAGTAAAAGAGACCCAGTACTTC. Drawing the rest from reference TRBV9 and TRBJ2-5, the complete variable domain is DSGVTQTPKHLITATGQRVTLRCSPRSGDLSVYWYQQSLDQGLQFLIQYYNGEERAKGNILERFSAQQFPDLHSELNLSSLELGDSALYFCASSVGTVKETQYFGPGTRLLVL.

The rearrangement uses TRBV5-5 and TRBJ2-7; 7 bases are a match to TRBD1. CDR3 length: 16 amino acids. Per the germline V gene, CDR1 is SGHKS and CDR2 is YYEKEE (reference sequence). The V and J ends lost 2 bases and 4 bases, in that order; junction bases with no gene match: 12. CDR3 in amino acids: CASSFGWGQLNYEQYF. The CDR3 coding sequence is TGTGCCAGCAGCTTTGGTTGGGGACAGCTAAATTACGAGCAGTACTTC.

V and J are TRBV7-2 and TRBJ2-3, with a weak D call TRBD1 (7 bases). This CDR3 has 15 residues. V was shortened by 0 bases and J by 5 bases, with 12 bases between the two germline ends. CDR1 and CDR2 from the germline V gene are SGHTA and FQGNSA. This chain's CDR3 is CASSLAAQGGDTQYF. The CDR3 DNA follows: TGTGCCAGCAGCTTAGCAGCCCAGGGGGGAGATACGCAGTATTTT.

The chain employs TRBV10-2 and TRBJ2-7; 8 bases are a match to TRBD1. V gave up 6 bases and J gave up 5 bases; unmatched junction bases: 6. This CDR3 spans 13 amino acids. Germline V gene data show CDR1 as WSHSY and CDR2 as SAAADI. The CDR3 spells CASSTGGIHEQYF. CDR3 DNA sequence: TGCGCCAGCAGCACAGGGGGAATCCACGAGCAGTACTTC.

The chain links TRBV29-1 to TRBJ1-4, with D possibly matching TRBD1 (6 bases). The length of the CDR3 is 14 residues. Germline assignment: CDR1 SQVTM and CDR2 ANQGSEA. Trimming took 6 bases from V and 4 from J, leaving 15 bases between them. CDR3 nucleotide sequence: TGCAGCGTCCAGAGGACAGATTATAATGAAAAACTGTTTTTT. The encoded protein is CSVQRTDYNEKLFF. The whole variable domain, filled in from reference TRBV29-1 and TRBJ1-4, reads SAVISQKPSRDICQRGTSLTIQCQVDSQVTMMFWYRQQPGQSLTLIATANQGSEATYESGFVIDKFPISRPNLTFSTLTVSNMSPEDSSIYLCSVQRTDYNEKLFFGSGTQLSVL.

The rearrangement joins TRBV5-8 to TRBJ2-2; the D gene is possibly TRBD2 (7 bases). Germline CDR1 reads SGHTS; CDR2 reads YDEGEE. The CDR3 has 16 amino acids. Trimming stripped 4 bases from V and 5 bases from J, with 18 bases between. The CDR3, as DNA: TGTGCCAGCAGCCCTTTGGGGCGGGGGCTTACCGGGGAGCTGTTTTTT. This encodes CASSPLGRGLTGELFF.

CDR3 DNA: TGTGCCAGCAGTGGGGAGGGGGAAAAACTGTTTTTT. Translating it yields CASSGEGEKLFF. The rearrangement uses TRBV2 and TRBJ1-4, with D perhaps matching TRBD1 (5 bases). The germline CDR1 and CDR2 sequences are SNHLY and FYNNEI. The germline V and J ends were trimmed by 4 bases and 8 bases, with 8 bases remaining between them. This CDR3 is 12 amino acids long.

The gene calls are TRBV6-5 and TRBJ2-7; TRBD1 is a possible D gene (6 bases). This CDR3 has 14 residues. Per germline, CDR1 MNHEY and CDR2 SVGAGI. Deletions cut 6 bases from V and 2 bases from J, with 14 bases between. The CDR3 nucleotides read TGTGCCAGCAGATCAGGGGTTCTCCCCTACGAGCAGTACTTC. It encodes CASRSGVLPYEQYF.

This clone appeared once. The chain uses TRBV7-6 and TRBJ2-5; no definite D call. CDR3 length: 15 residues. Germline V gives CDR1 SGHVS, CDR2 FNYEAQ. V shed 2 bases and J shed 4 bases, with 14 bases lying between them. The CDR3 region has the DNA TGTGCCAGCAGCTTATTAGCATCCCCCGCAGAGACCCAGTACTTC. This encodes CASSLLASPAETQYF.

This clone has just a few counts. J is TRBJ1-1 and V is TRBV16, with D possibly TRBD1 on 6 matching bases. The ends were cut back, 2 bases at V and 11 bases at J, with 15 bases in the middle. Germline CDR1 KGHSY, CDR2 FQNENV. This CDR3 is 13 amino acids long. The CDR3 DNA reads as TGTGCCAGCAGCCAAGATCCTCGGCAGGGGGCTTTCTTT. Encoded protein: CASSQDPRQGAFF. Filled out from reference TRBV16 and TRBJ1-1, the complete variable domain reads GEEVAQTPKHLVRGEGQKAKLYCAPIKGHSYVFWYQQVLKNEFKFLISFQNENVFDETGMPKERFSAKCLPNSPCSLEIQATKLEDSAVYFCASSQDPRQGAFFGQGTRLTVV.

This rearrangement joins TRBV19 to TRBJ1-1; D not resolved. CDR3 length: 12 amino acids. Trimming pared 3 bases from V and 4 bases from J, leaving 6 bases between. Germline assignment: CDR1 LNHDA and CDR2 SQIVND (reference sequence). The CDR3 here is CASSITGTEAFF. In nucleotides, the CDR3 is TGTGCCAGTAGTATCACGGGCACTGAAGCTTTCTTT. The whole variable domain, filled in from reference TRBV19 and TRBJ1-1, reads DGGITQSPKYLFRKEGQNVTLSCEQNLNHDAMYWYRQDPGQGLRLIYYSQIVNDFQKGDIAEGYSVSREKKESFPLTVTSAQKNPTAFYLCASSITGTEAFFGQGTRLTVV.

The chain carries TRBV5-6 and TRBJ1-1, with 9 positions matching TRBD1. The V gene's germline CDR1 is SGHDT and CDR2 YYEEEE. Unmatched junction bases numbered 3, after V lost 0 bases and J lost 3 bases. This CDR3 has 15 residues. CDR3 nucleotide sequence: TGTGCCAGCAGCTTGGTGGGGACAGGGCACACTGAAGCTTTCTTT. Translation gives CASSLVGTGHTEAFF.

This clone was seen once. The CDR3 bases are TGTGCCAGCAGGCAGGGACAGCTTCTAGGCTACACCTTC. Amino acid sequence: CASRQGQLLGYTF. V and J are TRBV2 and TRBJ1-2; 7 bases match TRBD1. Germline CDR1 and CDR2: SNHLY and FYNNEI. This CDR3 is 13 amino acids long. The V and J ends lost 6 bases and 8 bases, in that order; junction bases with no gene match: 9. The full variable domain, with the rest looked up from reference TRBV2 and TRBJ1-2, is EPEVTQTPSHQVTQMGQEVILRCVPISNHLYFYWYRQILGQKVEFLVSFYNNEISEKSEIFDDQFSVERPDGSNFTLKIRSTKLEDSAMYFCASRQGQLLGYTFGSGTRLTVV.

This rearrangement joins TRBV4-1 to TRBJ2-7; D unresolved. The CDR3 is 13 amino acids. V lost 2 bases, J lost 4 bases, and 9 bases lay in between. Per germline, CDR1 MGHRA and CDR2 YSYEKL. The CDR3: CASSQNSLYEQYF. CDR3 nucleotide sequence: TGCGCCAGCAGCCAAAACTCTTTATACGAGCAGTACTTC.